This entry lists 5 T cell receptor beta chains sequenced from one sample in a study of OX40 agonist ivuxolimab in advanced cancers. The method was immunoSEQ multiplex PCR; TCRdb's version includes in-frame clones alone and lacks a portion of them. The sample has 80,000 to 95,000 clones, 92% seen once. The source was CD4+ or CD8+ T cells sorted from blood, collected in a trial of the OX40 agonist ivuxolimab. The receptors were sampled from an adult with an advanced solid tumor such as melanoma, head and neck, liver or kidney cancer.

CDR3 coding DNA: TGTGCCAGCACACCTCATGTGGCAGGGCAGAACACTGAAGCTTTCTTT. Translating it yields CASTPHVAGQNTEAFF. The rearrangement joins TRBV27 to TRBJ1-1, with D tentatively TRBD1 (5 bases). The V end was cut by 7 bases, the J end by 1 base, with 19 bases between. This CDR3 contains 16 residues. In germline, CDR1 is MNHEY, CDR2 SMNVEV (reference sequence).

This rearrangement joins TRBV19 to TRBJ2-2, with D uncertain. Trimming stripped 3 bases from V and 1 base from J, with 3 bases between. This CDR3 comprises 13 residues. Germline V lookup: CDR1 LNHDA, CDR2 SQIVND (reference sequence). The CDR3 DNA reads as TGTGCCAGTAGTATCGAGAACACCGGGGAGCTGTTTTTT. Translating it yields CASSIENTGELFF.

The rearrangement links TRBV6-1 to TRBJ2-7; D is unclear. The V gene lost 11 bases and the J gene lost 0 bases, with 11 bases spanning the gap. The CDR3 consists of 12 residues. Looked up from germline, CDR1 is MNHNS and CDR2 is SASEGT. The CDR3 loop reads CAGRDFSYEQYF. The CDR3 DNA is TGTGCCGGAAGGGATTTCTCCTACGAGCAGTACTTC.

CDR3 residues: CASSFPPGQHSYEQYF. In DNA form, the CDR3 reads TGTGCCAGCAGTTTTCCGCCCGGACAGCACTCCTACGAGCAGTACTTC. J is TRBJ2-7 and V is TRBV6-6; TRBD1 is a possible D gene (6 bases). CDR3 length equals 16 residues. The V and J ends lost 4 bases and 0 bases respectively, with 16 bases between them. CDR1 and CDR2 from the germline V gene are MNHNY and SVGAGI (reference sequence).

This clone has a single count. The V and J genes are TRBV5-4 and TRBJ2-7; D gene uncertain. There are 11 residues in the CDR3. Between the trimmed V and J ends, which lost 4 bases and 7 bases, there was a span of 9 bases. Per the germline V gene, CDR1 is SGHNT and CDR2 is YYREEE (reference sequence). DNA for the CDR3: TGTGCCAGCAGCCAAGAGTCGGAGCAGTACTTC. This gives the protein CASSQESEQYF.